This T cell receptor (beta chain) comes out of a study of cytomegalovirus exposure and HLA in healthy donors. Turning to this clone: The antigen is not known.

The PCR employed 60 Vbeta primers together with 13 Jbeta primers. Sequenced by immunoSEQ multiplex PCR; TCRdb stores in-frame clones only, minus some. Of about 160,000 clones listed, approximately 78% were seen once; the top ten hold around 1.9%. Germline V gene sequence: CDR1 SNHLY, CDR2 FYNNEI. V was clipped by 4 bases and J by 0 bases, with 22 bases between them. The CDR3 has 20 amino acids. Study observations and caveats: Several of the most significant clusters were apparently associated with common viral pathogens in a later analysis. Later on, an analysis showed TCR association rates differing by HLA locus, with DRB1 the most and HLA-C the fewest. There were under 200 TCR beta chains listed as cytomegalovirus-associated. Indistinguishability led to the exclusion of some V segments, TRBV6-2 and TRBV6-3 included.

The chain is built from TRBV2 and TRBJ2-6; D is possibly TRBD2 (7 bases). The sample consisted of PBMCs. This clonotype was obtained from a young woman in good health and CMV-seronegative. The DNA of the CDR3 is TGTGCCAGCAGTGCCCTTCCGGGGGGCGGGCAGTACTCTGGGGCCAACGTCCTGACTTTC. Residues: CASSALPGGGQYSGANVLTF.